A single sample is the source of the 21 T cell receptor beta chains below, sequenced in a study of vaccination and CD4 T cells after COVID-19. For these TCRs, the target antigens are not known. The Oncomine TCR Beta short-read assay was what sequenced the DNA obtained from cultured CD4+ T cells. TCRdb re-derived calls from the PCR reads in MiXCR, one entry per CDR3 protein. The repertoire has 13,000 or so distinct CDR3 sequences, around three fifths of them found once; the top ten carry over 15%. Indicated treatment: roughly 11-day PBMC culture with coronavirus spike peptide pools or control peptides (ViraFEST assay). Sequenced input: CD4+ T cells from blood, cultured in vitro. Receptor source: a human donor who had recovered from COVID-19.

The rearrangement uses TRBV5-1 and TRBJ2-3; D is unclear. Trimming stripped 0 bases from V and 4 bases from J, with 9 bases between. Looked up from germline, CDR1 is SGHRS and CDR2 is YFSETQ. This CDR3 is 14 amino acids long. This chain's CDR3 is CASSLALVADTQYF. CDR3 nucleotide sequence: TGCGCCAGCAGCTTGGCTCTTGTTGCAGATACGCAGTATTTT.

The chain has TRBV30 and TRBJ1-3; the match to TRBD1 covers 9 bases. This CDR3 is 15 amino acids long. The V segment lost 2 bases and the J segment 4 bases; nucleotides outside the gene matches: 6. Per germline, CDR1 GTSNPN and CDR2 SVGIG (reference sequence). The CDR3 region has the DNA TGTGCCTGGAGTACTCCCGGGACAGGGGGAAACACCATATATTTT. Its translation is CAWSTPGTGGNTIYF. Filled out from reference TRBV30 and TRBJ1-3, the complete variable domain reads SQTIHQWPATLVQPVGSPLSLECTVEGTSNPNLYWYRQAAGRGLQLLFYSVGIGQISSEVPQNLSASRPQDRQFILSSKKLLLSDSGFYLCAWSTPGTGGNTIYFGEGSWLTVV.

The CDR3 DNA reads TGTGCCAGCGCCTCCGGGCCGTCCTACAATGAGCAGTTCTTC. Translated, it gives CASASGPSYNEQFF. V and J are TRBV11-3 and TRBJ2-1; D remains unclear. Trimming took off 8 bases at V and 1 base at J, with 12 bases between the two ends. The CDR3 is 14 residues long. Germline V lookup: CDR1 SGHNT, CDR2 YENEEA.

V usage is TRBV6-2 or TRBV6-3 and J usage is TRBJ2-7; a possible D gene is TRBD1 (6 bases). The CDR3 is 15 residues long. Trimming removed 6 bases at V and 2 bases at J, with 17 bases between. The germline V gene encodes CDR1 MNHEY and CDR2 SVGEGT. The CDR3 DNA is TGTGCCAGCAGACGCGGACAGACCGACCCCTACGAGCAGTACTTC. Amino acids: CASRRGQTDPYEQYF.

This clonotype was detected a few times. The chain employs TRBV30 and TRBJ2-3, with TRBD2 matching over 10 bases. V lost 3 bases to trimming and J lost 4 bases; unmatched junction nucleotides: 4. The germline V gene encodes CDR1 GTSNPN and CDR2 SVGIG (reference sequence). This CDR3 comprises 14 residues. CDR3 DNA sequence: TGTGCCTGGAGGTCAGCGGGAGGGGCAGATACGCAGTATTTT. This gives the protein CAWRSAGGADTQYF.

The chain recombines TRBV2 with TRBJ1-2; D ambiguous. V was trimmed by 1 base and J by 9 bases, leaving 12 bases between them. Looked up from germline, CDR1 is SNHLY and CDR2 is FYNNEI. The CDR3 totals 13 residues. CDR3 region: CASSEGGSYSYTF. Written as DNA, the CDR3 is TGTGCCAGCAGTGAAGGCGGGTCATATAGCTACACCTTC.

This chain uses TRBV28 with TRBJ1-5; no clear D gene. The germline CDR1 and CDR2 sequences are MDHEN and SYDVKM. V lost 1 base to trimming and J lost 2 bases, with 6 bases between them. The CDR3 loop spans 14 amino acids. The CDR3 nucleotides are TGTGCCAGCAGTTTATTCAGTCGCAATCAGCCCCAGCATTTT. This translates into CASSLFSRNQPQHF.

The chain is built from TRBV27 and TRBJ2-2, with TRBD2 matching over 12 bases. The CDR3 length is 17 residues. V was pared by 8 bases and J by 2 bases, with 9 bases of the junction left unmatched. CDR1 is MNHEY and CDR2 is SMNVEV in the germline V gene (reference sequence). The CDR3 spells CASYRLAGAINTGELFF. CDR3 nucleotides: TGTGCCAGCTATAGACTAGCGGGAGCCATTAACACCGGGGAGCTGTTTTTT.

CDR3 nucleotides: TGTGCCAGCAGCGCCTGGGGACAGGGTCACACCGGGGAGCTGTTTTTT. Its translation: CASSAWGQGHTGELFF. The rearrangement joins TRBV28 to TRBJ2-2; 9 nucleotides line up with TRBD1. V lost 6 bases and J lost 3; bases outside the gene matches: 8. CDR3 length equals 16 residues. CDR1 and CDR2 (germline): MDHEN, SYDVKM.

The table lists this clonotype with a few counts. This chain connects TRBV6-1 to TRBJ1-2, with D perhaps TRBD1 (5 bases). Trimming left V 8 bases short and J 6 bases short, with 13 bases between. Per the germline V gene, CDR1 is MNHNS and CDR2 is SASEGT. This CDR3 is built from 12 residues. Here the CDR3 reads CASAGQVDGYTF. CDR3 DNA: TGTGCCAGCGCCGGACAAGTTGATGGCTACACCTTC.

This clonotype was detected only a few times. This chain uses TRBV7-8 with TRBJ1-5; D is undetermined. CDR1 and CDR2 from the germline V gene are SGHVS and FQNEAQ. CDR3 length: 13 amino acids. Trimming took 0 bases from V and 4 from J, leaving 4 bases between them. The CDR3: CASSLAQNQPQHF. The CDR3 region has the DNA TGTGCCAGCAGCTTAGCTCAAAATCAGCCCCAGCATTTT.

This clonotype was found a few times. DNA of the CDR3: TGCAGTGCTAGAGGAAAGGGTGAAGCTTTCTTT. Translating it yields CSARGKGEAFF. The chain combines TRBV20-1 with TRBJ1-1; D is unresolved. Trimming took off 1 base at V and 7 bases at J, with 7 bases between the two ends. CDR3 length equals 11 residues. From germline, CDR1 is DFQATT and CDR2 SNEGSKA (reference sequence).

This chain links TRBV27 with TRBJ2-7; D is unresolved. The CDR3 spans 13 residues. The V gene lost 5 bases and the J gene lost 4 bases, with 12 bases spanning the gap. Looked up from germline, CDR1 is MNHEY and CDR2 is SMNVEV (reference sequence). This chain's CDR3 is CASSVNSVYEQYF. The CDR3 region has the DNA TGTGCCAGCAGTGTGAACAGCGTTTACGAGCAGTACTTC.

The chain employs TRBV7-6 and TRBJ1-6; D may be TRBD1 (5 bases). Germline CDR1 reads SGHVS; CDR2 reads FNYEAQ. V lost 5 bases to trimming and J lost 10 bases, with 18 bases between them. This CDR3 has 15 amino acids. CDR3 nucleotide sequence: TGTGCCAGCAGCGACCGACCCGGGGGGAGGTCACCCCTCCACTTT. As protein: CASSDRPGGRSPLHF.

This clonotype was observed once. The junction departs from germline at one end; a sequencing error may be responsible. The chain links TRBV7-2 to TRBJ2-7, with 7 bases lining up with TRBD2. This CDR3 has 13 amino acids. The germline V gene has CDR1 SGHTA and CDR2 FQGNSA. Here the CDR3 DNA reads TGTGCCAGCAGGGGGACTACCGTTAGCGAGCAATACTTC. It translates to CASRGTTVSEQYF.

This sequence joins TRBV12-3 or TRBV12-4 and TRBJ1-5; weak D call: TRBD1 (5 bases). V lost 5 bases to trimming and J lost 0 bases, with 11 bases between them. CDR3 size: 15 residues. The CDR3 DNA is TGTGCCAGCAGTCGCGGGGGGTTTAGCAATCAGCCCCAGCATTTT. This codes for CASSRGGFSNQPQHF.

The gene calls are TRBV12-3 or TRBV12-4 and TRBJ1-5; D is ambiguous. This CDR3 is built from 15 residues. V lost 5 bases and J lost 7, with 18 bases in between. This CDR3 reads CASSRGGGIIQPQHF. The DNA of the CDR3 is TGTGCCAGCAGTCGGGGAGGAGGCATAATCCAGCCCCAGCATTTT.

This clonotype was seen just once. The J gene is TRBJ2-1, the V gene TRBV2; D assignment may be TRBD1 or TRBD2 (5 bases each). The CDR3 consists of 13 residues. V was shortened by 6 bases and J by 8 bases, with 14 bases between the two germline ends. The V gene's germline CDR1 is SNHLY and CDR2 FYNNEI. CDR3 amino acids: CASSGTWVDEQFF. As DNA, the CDR3 is TGTGCCAGCAGCGGGACCTGGGTCGATGAGCAGTTCTTC.

The gene calls are TRBV18 and TRBJ1-3; D is unresolved. This CDR3 region has 14 residues. The germline V gene encodes CDR1 KGHSH and CDR2 LQKENI. V shed 8 bases and J shed 0 bases, with 11 bases lying between them. CDR3 region: CASAREASGNTIYF. DNA for the CDR3: TGTGCCAGCGCGCGAGAAGCCTCTGGAAACACCATATATTTT. The full variable domain, completed using reference TRBV18 and TRBJ1-3, is NAGVMQNPRHLVRRRGQEARLRCSPMKGHSHVYWYRQLPEEGLKFMVYLQKENIIDESGMPKERFSAEFPKEGPSILRIQQVVRGDSAAYFCASAREASGNTIYFGEGSWLTVV.

The chain recombines TRBV11-2 with TRBJ2-5; 11 bases are a match to TRBD2. This CDR3 has 16 amino acids. Germline V gives CDR1 SGHAT, CDR2 FQNNGV. The V and J ends lost 1 base and 5 bases, in that order; junction bases with no gene match: 6. As DNA, the CDR3 is TGTGCCAGCAGCTTAGTGAGGTCTAGCGGGGGGGAGACCCAGTACTTC. Residues: CASSLVRSSGGETQYF.

The chain combines TRBV28 with TRBJ2-3; D gene uncertain. V lost 8 bases and J lost 2, with 11 bases in between. This CDR3 has 13 residues. Germline V gene data show CDR1 as MDHEN and CDR2 as SYDVKM. The CDR3 sequence: CASLKQFTDTQYF. The CDR3 bases are TGTGCCAGCCTCAAGCAGTTCACAGATACGCAGTATTTT. Using reference TRBV28 and TRBJ2-3 for the parts outside the CDR3, the full variable domain is DVKVTQSSRYLVKRTGEKVFLECVQDMDHENMFWYRQDPGLGLRLIYFSYDVKMKEKGDIPEGYSVSREKKERFSLILESASTNQTSMYLCASLKQFTDTQYFGPGTRLTVL.